The 19 T cell receptor beta chains presented below share a single source sample, sequenced in a study of vaccination effects on CD4 cells after COVID-19. ViraFEST assay sequencing came after antigen-specific CD4+ T cells were expanded with viral peptide pools. An approximately nine-day culture period preceded the isolation of CD4+ T cells. Among the vaccine recipients, none had a prior SARS-CoV-2 infection, and nucleocapsid antibodies were negative. Clones were sequenced by immunoSEQ multiplex PCR, and TCRdb holds only the in-frame ones, with some missing. This table has roughly 63,000 clones, about 80% appearing once. Their antigens remain unidentified. This material consisted of CD4+ T cells from PBMCs cultured with HCoV-OC43 spike peptides, taken before COVID-19 vaccination. Indicated subset: HCoV-OC43 spike overlapping peptide pool stimulation. All receptors come from a human donor who received a COVID-19 vaccine.

V is TRBV5-1 and J is TRBJ2-5; D remains ambiguous. The CDR3 length is 14 residues. V was shortened by 2 bases and J by 2 bases, with 10 bases between the two germline ends. Germline CDR1 and CDR2: SGHRS and YFSETQ. CDR3 in amino acids: CASSFQDPQETQYF. The CDR3 DNA follows: TGCGCCAGCAGCTTTCAGGATCCACAAGAGACCCAGTACTTC.

The rearrangement uses TRBV19 and TRBJ1-1; D is unresolved. The length of the CDR3 is 12 residues. Trimming cost V 5 bases and J 1 base, with 5 bases left between them. Germline V gene sequence: CDR1 LNHDA, CDR2 SQIVND (reference sequence). The CDR3 DNA follows: TGTGCCAGTAGTTTGAGGAACACTGAAGCTTTCTTT. Encoded protein: CASSLRNTEAFF.

The chain has TRBV10-2 and TRBJ1-5; tentatively, D is TRBD1 (5 bases). Per germline, CDR1 WSHSY and CDR2 SAAADI. With 5 bases removed from V and 6 bases from J, the gap between germline ends came to 11 bases. The CDR3 covers 13 residues. CDR3 loop: CASSRGETQPQHF. In DNA form, the CDR3 reads TGCGCCAGCAGTAGGGGTGAGACTCAGCCCCAGCATTTT.

This rearrangement joins TRBV3-1 (or the pseudogene TRBV3-2) to TRBJ2-5, with 7 bases aligning to TRBD1. Germline V gives CDR1 LGHDT, CDR2 YNNKEL (reference sequence). With 2 bases clipped from V and 7 bases from J, the junction kept 13 bases outside the gene matches. This CDR3 has 16 residues. The chain's CDR3 is CASSQFSGQLLGTQYF. The DNA for the CDR3 is TGTGCCAGCAGCCAATTCTCGGGACAGCTTCTTGGGACCCAGTACTTC.

The CDR3 region is CASSESGLRNGVGGYTF. CDR3 bases: TGCGCCAGCAGTGAGTCGGGGCTCCGAAATGGCGTAGGTGGCTACACCTTC. This chain joins TRBV10-2 and TRBJ1-2; a weak D match, TRBD1 (5 bases). The V end lost 0 bases, the J end lost 7 bases, and 21 bases lay between the germline ends. CDR3 length: 17 amino acids. Germline lookup yields CDR1 WSHSY and CDR2 SAAADI.

J is TRBJ2-6 and V is TRBV5-1, with 7 bases lining up with TRBD1. Germline-derived CDR1 and CDR2 are SGHRS and YFSETQ. The J segment lost 2 bases and the V segment lost 0 bases, leaving 5 bases of the junction unmatched. The CDR3 runs to 17 residues. CDR3 bases: TGCGCCAGCAGCTTGGCCCCAGGGGGTACTGGGGCCAACGTCCTGACTTTC. Protein product: CASSLAPGGTGANVLTF.

This clone has only a few counts. CDR3 region: CASSGTGGNQPQHF. CDR3 bases: TGTGCCAGTAGCGGGACAGGGGGCAATCAGCCCCAGCATTTT. V usage is TRBV19 and J usage is TRBJ1-5; 10 bases line up with TRBD1. The CDR3 totals 14 residues. Germline assignment: CDR1 LNHDA and CDR2 SQIVND (reference sequence). The V segment lost 6 bases and the J segment 2 bases; nucleotides outside the gene matches: 1.

The chain carries TRBV18 and TRBJ1-1, with D uncertain. With 2 bases removed from V and 3 bases from J, the gap between germline ends came to 13 bases. Germline V gives CDR1 KGHSH, CDR2 LQKENI. This CDR3 spans 15 amino acids. The CDR3 DNA sequence: TGTGCCAGCTCACCATCTCGGGGTATGGACACTGAAGCTTTCTTT. This sequence encodes CASSPSRGMDTEAFF.

The chain carries TRBV5-1 and TRBJ1-3; D remains ambiguous. Germline lookup yields CDR1 SGHRS and CDR2 YFSETQ. This CDR3 has 14 amino acids. V was clipped by 4 bases and J by 0 bases, with 8 bases between them. CDR3 region: CASSREDSGNTIYF. For the CDR3, the DNA is TGCGCCAGCAGCCGTGAAGACTCTGGAAACACCATATATTTT.

The chain links TRBV20-1 to TRBJ2-1; TRBD2 matches 8 bases. CDR1 is DFQATT, CDR2 SNEGSKA, per germline (reference sequence). This CDR3 has 16 amino acids. V dropped 3 bases and J dropped 0; count of bases not matched to a gene: 7. CDR3 sequence: CSASSQRGGSYNEQFF. Here the CDR3 DNA reads TGCAGTGCTAGTTCGCAACGGGGGGGCTCCTACAATGAGCAGTTCTTC.

This chain joins TRBV30 and TRBJ1-2, with D perhaps matching TRBD1 (5 bases). Deletions cut 1 base from V and 2 bases from J, with 17 bases between. The CDR3 length is 16 residues. From germline, CDR1 is GTSNPN and CDR2 SVGIG (reference sequence). CDR3 amino acids: CAWSDGGSGKNYGYTF. CDR3 coding DNA: TGTGCCTGGAGTGACGGAGGCTCAGGGAAGAACTATGGCTACACCTTC.

This rearrangement joins TRBV7-3 to TRBJ1-1, with D unclear. The CDR3 has 16 residues. Trimming took 5 bases from V and 0 from J, leaving 16 bases between them. CDR1 and CDR2 (germline): SGHTA, FQGTGA. DNA of the CDR3: TGTGCCAGCAGCCCCCGGGGAGGAAAGTTGAACACTGAAGCTTTCTTT. Protein sequence: CASSPRGGKLNTEAFF. Full variable domain (rest looked up from reference TRBV7-3 and TRBJ1-1): GAGVSQTPSNKVTEKGKYVELRCDPISGHTALYWYRQSLGQGPEFLIYFQGTGAADDSGLPNDRFFAVRPEGSVSTLKIQRTERGDSAVYLCASSPRGGKLNTEAFFGQGTRLTVV.

This clone was observed a single time. The rearrangement links TRBV9 to TRBJ1-2, with D unclear. The CDR3 runs to 11 residues. V was shortened by 4 bases and J by 5 bases, with 6 bases between the two germline ends. CDR1 is SGDLS and CDR2 is YYNGEE in the germline V gene. The CDR3, as DNA: TGTGCCAGCAGCACCTGGTATGGCTACACCTTC. Translated: CASSTWYGYTF.

V usage is TRBV19 and J usage is TRBJ2-7; 9 bases match TRBD1. The germline V gene has CDR1 LNHDA and CDR2 SQIVND (reference sequence). This CDR3 has 12 amino acids. The J segment lost 9 bases and the V segment lost 5 bases, leaving 5 bases of the junction unmatched. CDR3: CASSWGQGGQYV. The CDR3 nucleotides are TGTGCCAGTAGTTGGGGACAGGGAGGGCAGTACGTC.

V and J are TRBV6-5 and TRBJ1-5; TRBD1 matches 9 bases. V dropped 6 bases and J dropped 4; count of bases not matched to a gene: 1. Germline-derived CDR1 and CDR2 are MNHEY and SVGAGI. The CDR3 extends over 13 amino acids. The CDR3 is CASSDRGNQPQHF. The CDR3 DNA reads as TGTGCCAGCAGCGACAGGGGGAATCAGCCCCAGCATTTT.

This chain links TRBV28 with TRBJ1-5, with a possible D match to TRBD1 (5 bases). The germline V and J ends were trimmed by 5 bases and 7 bases, with 18 bases remaining between them. Germline V CDR1 and CDR2: MDHEN, SYDVKM. The CDR3 loop spans 15 amino acids. The CDR3 region is CASSRDGFFKQPQHF. The DNA for the CDR3 is TGTGCCAGCAGTAGGGACGGATTTTTCAAACAGCCCCAGCATTTT.

The chain recombines TRBV6-5 with TRBJ2-4; a weak D match, TRBD1 (6 bases). The V and J ends lost 7 bases and 6 bases respectively, with 13 bases between them. Germline assignment: CDR1 MNHEY and CDR2 SVGAGI. The CDR3 spans 13 residues. CDR3 in DNA: TGTGCCAGCATGGGGGCGATCGGAAACATTCAGTACTTC. Residues: CASMGAIGNIQYF.

The genes are TRBV18 and TRBJ1-1, with D hard to call. The V gene's germline CDR1 is KGHSH and CDR2 LQKENI. V was cut by 0 bases and J by 5 bases, with 16 bases left in between. The CDR3 is 16 amino acids. The CDR3 loop reads CASSPPGSLSVTEAFF. In DNA form, the CDR3 reads TGTGCCAGCTCACCACCTGGGTCTTTGAGTGTAACTGAAGCTTTCTTT.

This clone is a singleton in its sample. The chain joins TRBV12-3 or TRBV12-4 to TRBJ2-1; D is unresolved. Trimming stripped 3 bases from V and 8 bases from J, with 8 bases between. The CDR3 is 12 residues long. CDR3: CASSFDRDEQFF. The CDR3 DNA is TGTGCCAGCAGTTTTGATAGGGATGAGCAGTTCTTC.